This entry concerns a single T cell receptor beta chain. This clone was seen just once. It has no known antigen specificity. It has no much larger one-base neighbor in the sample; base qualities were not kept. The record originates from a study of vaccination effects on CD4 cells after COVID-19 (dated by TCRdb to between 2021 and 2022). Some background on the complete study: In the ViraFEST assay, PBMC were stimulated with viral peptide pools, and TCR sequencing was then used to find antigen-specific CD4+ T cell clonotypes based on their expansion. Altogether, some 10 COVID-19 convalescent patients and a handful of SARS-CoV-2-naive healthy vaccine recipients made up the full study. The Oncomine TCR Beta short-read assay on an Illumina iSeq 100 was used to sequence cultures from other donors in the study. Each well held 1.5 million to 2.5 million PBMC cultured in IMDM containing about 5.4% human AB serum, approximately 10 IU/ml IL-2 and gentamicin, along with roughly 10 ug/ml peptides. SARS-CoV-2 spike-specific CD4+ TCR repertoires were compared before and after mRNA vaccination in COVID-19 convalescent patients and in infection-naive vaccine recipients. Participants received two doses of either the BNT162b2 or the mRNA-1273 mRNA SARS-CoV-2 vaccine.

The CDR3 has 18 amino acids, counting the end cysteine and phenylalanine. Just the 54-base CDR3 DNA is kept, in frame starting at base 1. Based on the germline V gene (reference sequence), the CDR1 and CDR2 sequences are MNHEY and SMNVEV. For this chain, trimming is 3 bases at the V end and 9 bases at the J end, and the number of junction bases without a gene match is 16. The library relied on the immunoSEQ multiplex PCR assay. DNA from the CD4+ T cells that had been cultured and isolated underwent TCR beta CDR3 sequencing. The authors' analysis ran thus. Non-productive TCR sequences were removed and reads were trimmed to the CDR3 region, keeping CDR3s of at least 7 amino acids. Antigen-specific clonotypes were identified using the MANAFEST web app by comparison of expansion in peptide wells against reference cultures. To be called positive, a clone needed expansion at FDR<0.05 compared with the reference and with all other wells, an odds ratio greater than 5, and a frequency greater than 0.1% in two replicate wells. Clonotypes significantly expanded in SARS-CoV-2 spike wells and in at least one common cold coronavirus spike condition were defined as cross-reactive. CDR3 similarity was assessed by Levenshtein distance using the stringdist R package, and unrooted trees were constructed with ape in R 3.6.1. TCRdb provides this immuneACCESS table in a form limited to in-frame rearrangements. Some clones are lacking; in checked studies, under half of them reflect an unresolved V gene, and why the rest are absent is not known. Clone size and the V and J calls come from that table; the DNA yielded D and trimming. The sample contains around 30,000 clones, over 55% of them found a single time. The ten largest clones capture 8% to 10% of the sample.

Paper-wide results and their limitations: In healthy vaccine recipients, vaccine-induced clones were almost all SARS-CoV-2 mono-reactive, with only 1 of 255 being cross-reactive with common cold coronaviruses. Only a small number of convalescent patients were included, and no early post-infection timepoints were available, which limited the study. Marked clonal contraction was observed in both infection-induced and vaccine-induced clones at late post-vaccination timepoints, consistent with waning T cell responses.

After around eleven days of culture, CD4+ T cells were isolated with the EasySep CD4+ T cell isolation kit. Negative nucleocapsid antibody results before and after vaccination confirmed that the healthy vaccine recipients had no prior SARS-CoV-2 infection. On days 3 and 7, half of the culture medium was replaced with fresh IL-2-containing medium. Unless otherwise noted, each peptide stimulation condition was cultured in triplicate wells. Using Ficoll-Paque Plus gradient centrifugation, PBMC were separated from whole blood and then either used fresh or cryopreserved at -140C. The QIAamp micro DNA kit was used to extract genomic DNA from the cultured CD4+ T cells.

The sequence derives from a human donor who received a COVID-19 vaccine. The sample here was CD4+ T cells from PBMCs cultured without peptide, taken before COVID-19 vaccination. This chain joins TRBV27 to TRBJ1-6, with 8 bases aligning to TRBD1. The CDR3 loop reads CASSLRPPAQGARSPLHF. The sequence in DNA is TGTGCCAGCAGTTTGCGTCCCCCGGCCCAGGGGGCGCGTTCACCCCTCCACTTT.